The clone carrying this T cell receptor beta chain was seen once. The assay was immunoSEQ multiplex PCR, and TCRdb's table has in-frame clones only and misses some. This table holds just under 65,000 clones, about nine tenths found once. Anyone with autoimmune disease history or systemic immunosuppression was excluded. The entry originates in a study of OX40 agonist ivuxolimab in advanced cancers. Study overall: Every 2 weeks, ivuxolimab was infused into the patients intravenously at between 0.01 and 10 mg/kg. The dose-escalation cohort was approximately 80% male, with a mean age of around 60 years, ranging about 20 to 85.

The V end lost 8 bases, the J end lost 1 base, and 17 bases lay between the germline ends. The CDR3 extends over 15 amino acids. The germline CDR1 and CDR2 sequences are SGHNT and YENEEA. This clonotype was sampled from an adult with an advanced solid tumor such as melanoma, head and neck, liver or kidney cancer. Sequences were derived from CD4+ or CD8+ T cells sorted from blood, sampled in a trial of the OX40 agonist ivuxolimab. The V gene is TRBV11-3, the J gene TRBJ1-1, with a tentative D call TRBD1 (5 bases). The CDR3 bases are TGTGCCAGCCTTAGTCCAGGGAAGGGGAACACTGAAGCTTTCTTT. Translating it yields CASLSPGKGNTEAFF.